This passage covers 28 T cell receptor beta chains from one sample sequenced in a study of graft-versus-host responses after intestinal transplantation. Profiled with immunoSEQ multiplex PCR; TCRdb holds only in-frame clones, not every one. The sample has 40,000 or so clones; over 90% are singletons. The starting material was PBMCs, obtained roughly 780 days after intestinal transplantation. The receptors derive from a human patient who received an intestinal transplant, so some T cells may come from the graft donor.

V gene TRBV10-1 combines with J gene TRBJ1-1; no firm D call. V was pared by 3 bases and J by 0 bases, with 5 bases between. In germline, CDR1 is WNHNN, CDR2 SYGVQD (reference sequence). The CDR3 has 13 residues. CDR3 region: CASSDSLNTEAFF. Written as DNA, the CDR3 is TGCGCCAGCAGTGACAGCTTGAACACTGAAGCTTTCTTT.

The chain combines TRBV11-2 with TRBJ1-2; 10 bases line up with TRBD1. After removal of 1 base from V and 3 bases from J, the junction contained 2 bases not matched to a gene. CDR3 length: 15 residues. CDR1 SGHAT and CDR2 FQNNGV come from the germline V gene. CDR3 sequence: CASSLGQGAYYGYTF. DNA of the CDR3: TGTGCCAGCAGCTTAGGACAGGGGGCTTACTATGGCTACACCTTC.

As to this clone: This CDR3 is also generated by other DNA sequences in the sample. V is TRBV2 and J is TRBJ2-2, with a possible D match to TRBD2 (6 bases). V gave up 4 bases and J gave up 3 bases, with 15 bases separating them. Germline V gene sequence: CDR1 SNHLY, CDR2 FYNNEI. The CDR3 extends over 16 amino acids. CDR3: CASSAGRGRDTGELFF. The CDR3 coding sequence is TGTGCCAGCAGTGCGGGGCGGGGCAGGGACACCGGGGAGCTGTTTTTT.

The chain links TRBV9 to TRBJ1-5; 11 nucleotides align to TRBD1. Germline values: CDR1 SGDLS, CDR2 YYNGEE. The CDR3 runs to 18 residues. V lost 0 bases to trimming and J lost 0 bases; unmatched junction nucleotides: 5. Here the CDR3 reads CASSVEGQGGNSNQPQHF. The CDR3 DNA is TGTGCCAGCAGCGTAGAGGGACAGGGGGGCAATAGCAATCAGCCCCAGCATTTT.

The genes are TRBV6-6 and TRBJ2-7; tentative D call: TRBD2 (5 bases). V was cut by 5 bases and J by 3 bases, with 8 bases left in between. In germline, CDR1 is MNHNY, CDR2 SVGAGI (reference sequence). The CDR3 consists of 12 residues. CDR3 protein: CASSGGGYEQYF. CDR3 DNA sequence: TGTGCCAGCAGTGGAGGCGGCTACGAGCAGTACTTC.

CDR3 coding DNA: TGCGCCAGCGGCCCGACAGGCGCCTATGGCTACACCTTC. This translates into CASGPTGAYGYTF. The chain couples TRBV5-1 to TRBJ1-2; perhaps TRBD1 as D (6 bases). Germline-derived CDR1 and CDR2 are SGHRS and YFSETQ. The CDR3 sequence is 13 residues long. V dropped 7 bases and J dropped 4 bases, with 14 bases sitting between them.

This chain connects TRBV30 to TRBJ2-1; no clear D gene. CDR1 GTSNPN and CDR2 SVGIG come from the germline V gene (reference sequence). This CDR3 contains 15 residues. The ends were cut back, 0 bases at V and 3 bases at J, with 12 bases in the middle. The CDR3 region is CAWSVFSNYYNEQFF. CDR3 bases: TGTGCCTGGAGTGTATTTTCGAATTACTACAATGAGCAGTTCTTC.

The V call is TRBV11-2, the J call TRBJ2-2, with 10 bases lining up with TRBD2. CDR3 size: 15 residues. Germline CDR1 and CDR2: SGHAT and FQNNGV. V was pared by 2 bases and J by 8 bases, with 5 bases of the junction left unmatched. CDR3: CASSLLAGDLGELFF. The CDR3 bases are TGTGCCAGCAGCTTACTAGCGGGAGATTTGGGGGAGCTGTTTTTT.

Details on this clone: Other DNA sequences of this sample code for an identical CDR3. The chain recombines TRBV7-2 with TRBJ2-5; 11 bases are shared with TRBD2. The ends lost 1 base at V and 4 bases at J; junction bases unmatched: 2. The germline gives CDR1 SGHTA, CDR2 FQGNSA. The CDR3 covers 15 residues. CDR3 bases: TGTGCCAGCAGCTTAGTAGGACTAGCGGGAGAGACCCAGTACTTC. Translation: CASSLVGLAGETQYF.

The V call is TRBV27, the J call TRBJ1-2; D call uncertain. The CDR3 spans 13 residues. V shed 3 bases and J shed 5 bases, with 10 bases lying between them. Looked up from germline, CDR1 is MNHEY and CDR2 is SMNVEV (reference sequence). The CDR3 region is CASSFGGGYGYTF. The CDR3 DNA reads TGTGCCAGCAGTTTCGGTGGCGGGTATGGCTACACCTTC.

The table lists this clone with a few counts. The chain recombines TRBV9 with TRBJ1-1; D gene ambiguous. Germline V lookup: CDR1 SGDLS, CDR2 YYNGEE. The CDR3 is 13 residues long. V lost 0 bases, J lost 5 bases, and 8 bases lay in between. CDR3 protein: CASSVEWGTEAFF. The CDR3 DNA follows: TGTGCCAGCAGCGTAGAGTGGGGAACTGAAGCTTTCTTT.

The chain has TRBV2 and TRBJ1-4; maybe TRBD1 (5 bases). Germline V gene data show CDR1 as SNHLY and CDR2 as FYNNEI. Trimming pared 5 bases from V and 5 bases from J, leaving 9 bases between. CDR3 length equals 13 residues. DNA for the CDR3: TGTGCCAGCAGTTGGGACCTCAATGAAAAACTGTTTTTT. Its protein product is CASSWDLNEKLFF.

This clone was observed a single time. The rearrangement joins TRBV11-2 to TRBJ2-5, with unresolved D. CDR1 and CDR2 (germline): SGHAT, FQNNGV. The CDR3 covers 16 residues. V was clipped by 4 bases and J by 5 bases, with 20 bases between them. This chain's CDR3 is CASSSLGYWGDETQYF. In DNA, the CDR3 is TGTGCCAGCAGCTCCCTGGGGTATTGGGGTGATGAGACCCAGTACTTC.

The chain combines TRBV9 with TRBJ2-7, with 8 bases aligning to TRBD1. The ends lost 0 bases at V and 1 base at J; junction bases unmatched: 3. This CDR3 has 15 residues. The V gene's germline CDR1 is SGDLS and CDR2 YYNGEE. CDR3 protein: CASSVGGTGSYEQYF. CDR3 bases: TGTGCCAGCAGCGTAGGGGGGACAGGTTCCTACGAGCAGTACTTC. The complete variable domain, with remaining parts taken from reference TRBV9 and TRBJ2-7, reads DSGVTQTPKHLITATGQRVTLRCSPRSGDLSVYWYQQSLDQGLQFLIQYYNGEERAKGNILERFSAQQFPDLHSELNLSSLELGDSALYFCASSVGGTGSYEQYFGPGTRLTVT.

V usage is TRBV7-2 and J usage is TRBJ2-1; 12 bases agree with TRBD2. From germline, CDR1 is SGHTA and CDR2 FQGNSA. Trimming cost V 7 bases and J 4 bases; bases outside gene matches: 5. The CDR3 covers 15 residues. The CDR3 is CASTKTSGSYNEQFF. CDR3 coding DNA: TGTGCCAGCACCAAGACTAGCGGGAGTTACAATGAGCAGTTCTTC.

The rearrangement joins TRBV11-3 to TRBJ2-7, with D uncertain. The CDR3 is 15 amino acids. V was trimmed by 1 base and J by 4 bases, leaving 14 bases between them. Germline CDR1 SGHNT, CDR2 YENEEA. For the CDR3, the DNA is TGTGCCAGCAGCTTAGGCGGAGACCCGATATACGAGCAGTACTTC. This codes for CASSLGGDPIYEQYF.

The chain is built from TRBV7-3 and TRBJ2-3; no definite D call. Trimming took off 2 bases at V and 3 bases at J, with 3 bases between the two ends. The CDR3 runs to 12 residues. Germline CDR1 reads SGHTA; CDR2 reads FQGTGA. CDR3 sequence reads: CASSLGTDTQYF. The CDR3 DNA is TGTGCCAGCAGCTTAGGGACAGATACGCAGTATTTT. The whole variable domain, filled in from reference TRBV7-3 and TRBJ2-3, reads GAGVSQTPSNKVTEKGKYVELRCDPISGHTALYWYRQSLGQGPEFLIYFQGTGAADDSGLPNDRFFAVRPEGSVSTLKIQRTERGDSAVYLCASSLGTDTQYFGPGTRLTVL.

The chain carries TRBV6-5 and TRBJ1-1; D not resolved. CDR1 is MNHEY and CDR2 is SVGAGI in the germline V gene. Trimming cost V 4 bases and J 5 bases, with 20 bases left between them. CDR3 size: 16 residues. CDR3 sequence (DNA): TGTGCCAGCAGTTCTCATGTGCGAACCCCGCGGACTGAAGCTTTCTTT. Its protein is CASSSHVRTPRTEAFF.

For the CDR3, the DNA is TGTGCCAGCAGTGTGCAGGCTATGGCGTTCCGAGCCAAAAACATTCAGTACTTC. Encoded protein: CASSVQAMAFRAKNIQYF. V is TRBV28 and J is TRBJ2-4; D unclear. The V gene's germline CDR1 is MDHEN and CDR2 SYDVKM. The CDR3 consists of 18 residues. Trimming shortened V by 5 bases and J by 0 bases, and 20 bases separated the two germline ends. Based on the CDR3 plus reference TRBV28 and TRBJ2-4, the full variable domain is DVKVTQSSRYLVKRTGEKVFLECVQDMDHENMFWYRQDPGLGLRLIYFSYDVKMKEKGDIPEGYSVSREKKERFSLILESASTNQTSMYLCASSVQAMAFRAKNIQYFGAGTRLSVL.

V and J are TRBV28 and TRBJ1-1; no reliable D call. Germline V gives CDR1 MDHEN, CDR2 SYDVKM. V lost 3 bases to trimming and J lost 1 base, with 9 bases between them. The CDR3 spans 14 residues. CDR3 sequence: CASSFPGSNTEAFF. The CDR3 DNA follows: TGTGCCAGCAGTTTTCCGGGTTCGAACACTGAAGCTTTCTTT.

The gene calls are TRBV7-2 and TRBJ2-2; D is possibly TRBD1 or TRBD2 (7 bases each). V was pared by 4 bases and J by 7 bases, with 10 bases between. This CDR3 has 13 amino acids. Looked up from germline, CDR1 is SGHTA and CDR2 is FQGNSA. Written as DNA, the CDR3 is TGTGCCAGCAGCTCAGGGGGGGACGGGGAGCTGTTTTTT. This codes for CASSSGGDGELFF.

This clone has just one count. This sequence joins TRBV4-2 and TRBJ1-3; TRBD1 aligns across 10 bases. The CDR3 has 17 amino acids. Unmatched junction bases numbered 4, after V lost 0 bases and J lost 2 bases. Germline assignment: CDR1 LGHNA and CDR2 YNFKEQ. CDR3 protein: CASSQESGTGAGNTIYF. CDR3 DNA: TGTGCCAGCAGCCAAGAATCCGGGACAGGGGCTGGAAACACCATATATTTT.

The chain links TRBV10-3 to TRBJ2-7; D remains unclear. CDR3 length equals 12 residues. Germline V gene sequence: CDR1 ENHRY, CDR2 SYGVKD. Trimming cost V 7 bases and J 7 bases, with 14 bases left between them. CDR3 residues: CAIKGLAGEQYF. In DNA form, the CDR3 reads TGTGCCATCAAAGGTCTGGCTGGTGAGCAGTACTTC.

The chain couples TRBV25-1 to TRBJ1-2; D is uncertain. V was shortened by 3 bases and J by 5 bases, with 4 bases between the two germline ends. This CDR3 contains 11 residues. Germline loops: CDR1 MGHDK, CDR2 SYGVNS. The chain's CDR3 is CASSDFYGYTF. The CDR3 bases are TGTGCCAGCAGTGATTTTTATGGCTACACCTTC.

This clone came up once. V usage is TRBV4-1 and J usage is TRBJ2-7; 7 bases match TRBD2. After removal of 0 bases from V and 9 bases from J, the junction contained 5 bases not matched to a gene. Germline V lookup: CDR1 MGHRA, CDR2 YSYEKL. The CDR3 has 13 amino acids. The CDR3 DNA reads as TGCGCCAGCAGCCAAGAGCCCCGACTAGCGCAGTACTTC. Its protein is CASSQEPRLAQYF.

There are a few counts of this clone. The chain links TRBV5-6 to TRBJ2-7, with TRBD1 as a possible D gene (5 bases). Germline-derived CDR1 and CDR2 are SGHDT and YYEEEE. V lost 4 bases and J lost 5, with 10 bases in between. The CDR3 runs to 12 residues. For the CDR3, the DNA is TGTGCCAGCAGCCTCGACAGCCACGAGCAGTACTTC. It specifies CASSLDSHEQYF.

The CDR3 sequence: CSVGRGLADNEQFF. CDR3 coding DNA: TGCAGCGTTGGGAGGGGACTAGCGGACAATGAGCAGTTCTTC. The V and J genes are TRBV29-1 and TRBJ2-1; the match to TRBD2 covers 11 bases. J lost 5 bases, V lost 4 bases, and 4 bases had no gene match. Germline V gives CDR1 SQVTM, CDR2 ANQGSEA. The CDR3 consists of 14 residues.

The chain links TRBV6-1 to TRBJ1-4; a weak D match, TRBD1 (5 bases). Germline V gene sequence: CDR1 MNHNS, CDR2 SASEGT. V was trimmed by 3 bases and J by 7 bases, leaving 9 bases between them. This CDR3 is 13 amino acids long. CDR3 residues: CASSELGPEKLFF. Here the CDR3 DNA reads TGTGCCAGCAGTGAGCTGGGGCCTGAAAAACTGTTTTTT.